This T cell receptor beta chain comes out of a study of T cell changes during pregnancy in multiple sclerosis (dated by TCRdb to 2018 to 2020). Notes on the research overall: Changes in the T cell repertoire over the course of pregnancy were examined in this study in women with multiple sclerosis.

The CDR3 spans 11 residues, from the cysteine through the phenylalanine. Only the CDR3 DNA is retained, 33 bases long and in frame from the first base. The germline V gene gives CDR1 as SGHRS and CDR2 as YFSETQ. V gives up 4 bases and J gives up 4 bases, and the segment between their germline ends measures 5 bases. Library creation used the immunoSEQ multiplex PCR assay. Here the immuneACCESS table is served through TCRdb, limited to in-frame sequences with V and J called. Missing clones are a known gap in these copies; in checked studies unresolved V genes cover under half, and the rest lacks a known reason. The sample records more than 35,000 clones, more than 70% of which are singletons. The ten biggest clones cover 0.7% to 0.95% of the sample. A note on this clone: It lacks a known antigen. There are no base qualities to consult, and no much larger clone falls within one base.

The sample in question was CD4+ T cells from peripheral blood mononuclear cells, obtained after pregnancy. This clonotype originated in a female donor in good health, enrolled as a control in a pregnancy study. The V and J genes are TRBV5-1 and TRBJ2-5, with a tentative D gene TRBD1 over 5 matching bases. The CDR3 protein: CASSTGETQYF. In nucleotides, the sequence is TGCGCCAGCAGCACAGGAGAGACCCAGTACTTC.